This is a list of T cell receptor beta chains from one sample in a study of cytomegalovirus exposure and HLA in healthy donors. TCRdb keeps only in-frame clones here, not all; method: immunoSEQ multiplex PCR. The table records more than 150,000 clones, roughly 84% of them present only once. Sequencing was done on a sample of PBMCs. Receptors were obtained from a girl under three years old in good health and CMV-seronegative. Both conserved end residues are part of each CDR3. The D gene is left open where the match is weak.

D: TRBD1; V: TRBV11-2; CDR3: CASSLEYRGAYGYTF
D: TRBD1; V: TRBV16; CDR3: CASSQALLGQGNSPLHF
D: .; V: TRBV4-1; CDR3: CASSQGLGETQYF
D: TRBD1; V: TRBV5-4; CDR3: CASSWGTGAYNEQFF
D: TRBD1; V: TRBV13; CDR3: CASSLGGGQTNIQYF
D: TRBD1; V: TRBV29-1; CDR3: CSVGWTGAKNIQYF
D: TRBD1; V: TRBV27; CDR3: CASSSATGGGQPQHF
D: .; V: TRBV19; CDR3: CASSTSGFGNQPQHF
D: .; V: TRBV15; CDR3: CATSRRLGTHSGANVLTF
D: TRBD1; V: TRBV10-3; CDR3: CAIGTGSATEAFF
D: .; V: TRBV7-8; CDR3: CASSPRTGTPGNNEQFF
D: .; V: TRBV11-3; CDR3: CASLQTRSYNSPLHF
D: TRBD2; V: TRBV18; CDR3: CASSPQSLADTDTQYF
D: TRBD1; V: TRBV30; CDR3: CAWKQGAGNEQFF
D: TRBD2; V: TRBV27; CDR3: CASRGLAGGNTGELFF
D: TRBD1; V: TRBV30; CDR3: CAWSVLGQGEKLFF
D: TRBD2; V: TRBV6-1; CDR3: CASRGTSETYEQYF
D: .; V: TRBV7-6; CDR3: CASSLYQVGYEQYF
D: TRBD2; V: TRBV4-1; CDR3: CASSPKSLAGAHSYNEQFF
D: .; V: TRBV11-1; CDR3: CASSLDSQSSYEQYF
D: .; V: TRBV14; CDR3: CASSQRGSHDTQYF
D: .; V: TRBV5-4; CDR3: CASRVGANTGELFF
D: TRBD2; V: TRBV6-5; CDR3: CASSYLGRAADTQYF
D: .; V: TRBV6-1; CDR3: CASSEPNTGELFF
D: TRBD1; V: TRBV11-2; CDR3: CASSETGADGYTF
D: .; V: TRBV5-1; CDR3: CASSLDRPSTDTQYF